The 8 T cell receptor beta chains in this list originate from one sample, sequenced in a study of regulatory T cells in long-lasting Graves disease. According to the study, TCR beta libraries were built with iRepertoire HTBI primers and CDR3-region Arm-PCR. A single record per CDR3 protein comes from TCRdb applying MiXCR to the multiplex PCR reads. The sample records 450,000 or so distinct CDR3 sequences, around 21% being singletons. Regarding time point: persistent/refractory GD, antithyroid drugs over 5 years with positive TRAb. From RNA extracted from PBMCs, the TCR library was made. The sequencing here drew on peripheral blood mononuclear cells (PBMCs), taken when the disease was refractory, from a patient treated with antithyroid drugs. These receptors originate from a female donor with Graves disease.

This clonotype was seen a few times. This chain joins TRBV7-6 and TRBJ1-1; maybe TRBD1 (5 bases). Germline CDR1 and CDR2: SGHVS and FNYEAQ. CDR3 length: 15 amino acids. V lost 5 bases and J 6 bases, leaving 19 bases between the germline ends. The CDR3 region is CASSNERDGHPEAFF. The CDR3 DNA reads as TGTGCCAGCAGCAATGAGCGGGACGGCCACCCTGAAGCTTTCTTT. Full variable domain (remainder filled in from reference TRBV7-6 and TRBJ1-1): GAGVSQSPRYKVTKRGQDVALRCDPISGHVSLYWYRQALGQGPEFLTYFNYEAQQDKSGLPNDRFSAERPEGSISTLTIQRTEQRDSAMYRCASSNERDGHPEAFFGQGTRLTVV.

This clonotype was seen a few times. V gene TRBV5-4 combines with J gene TRBJ1-4; 9 bases match TRBD1. Germline V gene lookup returns CDR1 SGHNT and CDR2 YYREEE (reference sequence). This CDR3 is 17 amino acids long. Germline trimming cut 4 bases from V and 4 bases from J; bases unmatched to any gene: 11. The CDR3: CASSQTGGGFDNEKLFF. DNA for the CDR3: TGTGCCAGCAGCCAGACAGGGGGAGGGTTTGATAATGAAAAACTGTTTTTT. The whole variable domain, remainder taken from reference TRBV5-4 and TRBJ1-4, is ETGVTQSPTHLIKTRGQQVTLRCSSQSGHNTVSWYQQALGQGPQFIFQYYREEENGRGNFPPRFSGLQFPNYSSELNVNALELDDSALYLCASSQTGGGFDNEKLFFGSGTQLSVL.

This clonotype was found many times. The J gene is TRBJ2-5, the V gene TRBV7-3; D unresolved. The CDR3 spans 13 residues. CDR1 and CDR2 (germline): SGHTA, FQGTGA. V lost 5 bases, J lost 2 bases, and 9 bases lay in between. CDR3 region: CASSVRPQETQYF. CDR3 nucleotides: TGTGCCAGCAGCGTAAGACCTCAAGAGACCCAGTACTTC.

This clonotype was counted ten times or more. This rearrangement joins TRBV27 to TRBJ2-2, with 7 bases fitting TRBD1. The V gene's germline CDR1 is MNHEY and CDR2 SMNVEV (reference sequence). The junction had 6 bases not matched to a gene; V was cut back by 6 bases and J by 5 bases. This CDR3 spans 14 amino acids. CDR3 nucleotides: TGTGCCAGCAGAAGACAGGGTTGGACCGGGGAGCTGTTTTTT. Translating it yields CASRRQGWTGELFF.

This clonotype was counted ten times or more. CDR3 in DNA: TGCAGCGTAACAGTGAACACTGAAGCTTTCTTT. It encodes CSVTVNTEAFF. The genes are TRBV29-1 and TRBJ1-1; no clear D gene. This CDR3 has 11 residues. Between the trimmed V and J ends, which lost 6 bases and 0 bases, there was a span of 5 bases. The germline gives CDR1 SQVTM, CDR2 ANQGSEA.

The gene calls are TRBV30 and TRBJ2-3; 9 nucleotides line up with TRBD2. V lost 0 bases and J lost 0; bases outside the gene matches: 7. The length of the CDR3 is 17 residues. Looked up from germline, CDR1 is GTSNPN and CDR2 is SVGIG (reference sequence). The CDR3 region has the DNA TGTGCCTGGAGTGTACCGGGCGGGAGGGCCAGCACAGATACGCAGTATTTT. This codes for CAWSVPGGRASTDTQYF.

This clonotype has a count of ten or more. The chain couples TRBV15 to TRBJ1-1; D remains unclear. This CDR3 spans 14 amino acids. Trimming shortened V by 0 bases and J by 4 bases, and 9 bases separated the two germline ends. Germline CDR1 reads LNHNV; CDR2 reads YYDKDF (reference sequence). Here the CDR3 DNA reads TGTGCCACCAGCAGAGATAACCTGGGCACTGAAGCTTTCTTT. Protein: CATSRDNLGTEAFF.

The chain combines TRBV5-1 with TRBJ2-5, with 7 bases fitting TRBD1. Germline CDR1 and CDR2: SGHRS and YFSETQ. The length of the CDR3 is 15 residues. The V and J ends lost 4 bases and 0 bases, in that order; junction bases with no gene match: 6. The CDR3 DNA reads TGCGCCAGCAGCGCGGTAGACAGGGACCAAGAGACCCAGTACTTC. This encodes CASSAVDRDQETQYF.